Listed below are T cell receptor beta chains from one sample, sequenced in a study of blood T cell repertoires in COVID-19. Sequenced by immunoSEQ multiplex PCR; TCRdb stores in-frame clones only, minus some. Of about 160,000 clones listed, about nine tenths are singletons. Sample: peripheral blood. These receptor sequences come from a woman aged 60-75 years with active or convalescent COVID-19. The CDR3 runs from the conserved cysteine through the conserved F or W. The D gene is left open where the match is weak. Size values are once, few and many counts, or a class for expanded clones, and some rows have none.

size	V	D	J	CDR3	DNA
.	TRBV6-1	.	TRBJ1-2	CASRDTSDSPYGYTF	TGTGCCAGCAGGGACACCTCAGACAGCCCCTATGGCTACACCTTC
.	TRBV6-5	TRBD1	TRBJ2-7	CASSRLGTGDSEQYF	TGTGCCAGCAGCCGATTAGGGACAGGAGACTCCGAGCAGTACTTC
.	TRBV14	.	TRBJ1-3	CASSQVAGPGNTIYF	TGTGCCAGCAGCCAAGTAGCAGGGCCCGGAAACACCATATATTTT
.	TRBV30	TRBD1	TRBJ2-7	CAWKPGQSYEQYF	TGTGCCTGGAAACCGGGACAGTCCTACGAGCAGTACTTC
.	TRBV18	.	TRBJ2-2	CASSPSASNTGELFF	TGTGCCAGCTCACCATCGGCTAGCAACACCGGGGAGCTGTTTTTT
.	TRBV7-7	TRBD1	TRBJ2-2	CASSLTLGTGTTGELFF	TGTGCTAGCAGCCTGACCCTCGGGACAGGGACTACCGGGGAGCTGTTTTTT
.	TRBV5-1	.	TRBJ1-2	CASSPPAAVYGYTF	TGCGCCAGCAGCCCCCCCGCGGCCGTCTATGGCTACACCTTC
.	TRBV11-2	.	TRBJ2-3	CASSPTGADTQYF	TGTGCCAGCAGCCCCACGGGAGCGGATACGCAGTATTTT
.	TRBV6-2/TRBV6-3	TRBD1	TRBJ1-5	CASSLPGQGYQPQHF	TGTGCCAGCAGCCTTCCGGGACAGGGGTATCAGCCCCAGCATTTT
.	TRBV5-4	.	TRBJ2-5	CASSPHVGAGLQETQYF	TGTGCCAGCAGCCCGCATGTAGGCGCGGGGTTACAAGAGACCCAGTACTTC
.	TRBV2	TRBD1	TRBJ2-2	CASKRQGPGELFF	TGTGCCAGCAAAAGACAGGGCCCCGGGGAGCTGTTTTTT
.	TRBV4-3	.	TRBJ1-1	CASSLGHPNTEAFF	TGCGCCAGCAGCCTAGGACACCCGAACACTGAAGCTTTCTTT
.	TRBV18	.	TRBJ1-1	CASSPRTPENTEAFF	TGTGCCAGCTCACCAAGGACACCAGAGAACACTGAAGCTTTCTTT
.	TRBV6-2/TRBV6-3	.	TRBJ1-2	CASSYSPAANGYTF	TGTGCCAGCAGTTACTCACCCGCTGCGAATGGCTACACCTTC
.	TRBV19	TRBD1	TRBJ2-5	CASSIMRDSQETQYF	TGTGCCAGTAGTATTATGAGGGACAGCCAAGAGACCCAGTACTTC
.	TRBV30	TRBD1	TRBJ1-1	CAWSTGTGLTEAFF	TGTGCCTGGAGTACCGGGACAGGGTTAACTGAAGCTTTCTTT
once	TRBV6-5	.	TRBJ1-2	CASRRGLYYGYTF	TGTGCCAGCCGACGAGGGTTATACTATGGCTACACCTTC
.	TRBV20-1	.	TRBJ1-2	CSASNREGGDYGYTF	TGCAGTGCTAGTAACAGGGAAGGGGGGGACTATGGCTACACCTTC
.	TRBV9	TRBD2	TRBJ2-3	CASSGTSGGATTDTQYF	TGTGCCAGCAGCGGGACTAGCGGGGGAGCGACCACAGATACGCAGTATTTT
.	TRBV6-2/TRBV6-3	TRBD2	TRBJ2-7	CASSSETSGDNEQYF	TGTGCCAGCAGTTCCGAGACTAGCGGGGACAACGAGCAGTACTTC
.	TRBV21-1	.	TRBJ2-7	CATGGVGADSYEQYF	TGTGCCACCGGGGGAGTCGGGGCGGATTCCTACGAGCAGTACTTC
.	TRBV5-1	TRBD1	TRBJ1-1	CASSSGTGPMNTEAFF	TGCGCCAGCAGCTCTGGGACAGGACCCATGAACACTGAAGCTTTCTTT
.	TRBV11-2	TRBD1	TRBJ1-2	CASSWWQGAGYGYTF	TGTGCCAGCAGCTGGTGGCAGGGGGCAGGCTATGGCTACACCTTC
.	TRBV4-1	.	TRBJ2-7	CASSQDPNYEQYF	TGCGCCAGCAGCCAAGATCCCAACTACGAGCAGTACTTC
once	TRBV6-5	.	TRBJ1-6	CASSYSIGTGGSPLHF	TGTGCCAGCAGTTACTCGATTGGCACTGGCGGTTCACCCCTCCACTTT
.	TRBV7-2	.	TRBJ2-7	CASSLAAGASYEQYF	TGTGCCAGCAGCTTAGCGGCGGGGGCCTCCTACGAGCAGTACTTC
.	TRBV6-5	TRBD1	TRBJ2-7	CASSYTTGAGTYEQYF	TGTGCCAGCAGTTACACGACAGGGGCCGGAACCTACGAGCAGTACTTC
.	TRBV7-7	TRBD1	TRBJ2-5	CASSSGTGGLGTQYF	TGTGCTAGCAGCTCAGGGACAGGGGGCCTGGGGACCCAGTACTTC
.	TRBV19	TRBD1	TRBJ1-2	CASSRTGTNYGYTF	TGTGCCAGTTCCAGGACAGGGACCAACTATGGCTACACCTTC
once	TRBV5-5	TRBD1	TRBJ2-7	CASSTRTGFGDF	TGTGCCAGCAGCACACGGACAGGGTTCGGGGACTTC
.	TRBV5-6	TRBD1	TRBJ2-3	CASSSDRGTTDTQYF	TGTGCCAGCAGCTCGGACAGGGGCACCACAGATACGCAGTATTTT
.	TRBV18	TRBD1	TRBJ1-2	CASSALAGQGYGYTF	TGTGCCAGCTCAGCCTTAGCCGGACAGGGCTATGGCTACACCTTC
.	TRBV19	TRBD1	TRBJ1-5	CASTGVQEDQPQHF	TGTGCCAGCACAGGGGTTCAGGAGGATCAGCCCCAGCATTTT